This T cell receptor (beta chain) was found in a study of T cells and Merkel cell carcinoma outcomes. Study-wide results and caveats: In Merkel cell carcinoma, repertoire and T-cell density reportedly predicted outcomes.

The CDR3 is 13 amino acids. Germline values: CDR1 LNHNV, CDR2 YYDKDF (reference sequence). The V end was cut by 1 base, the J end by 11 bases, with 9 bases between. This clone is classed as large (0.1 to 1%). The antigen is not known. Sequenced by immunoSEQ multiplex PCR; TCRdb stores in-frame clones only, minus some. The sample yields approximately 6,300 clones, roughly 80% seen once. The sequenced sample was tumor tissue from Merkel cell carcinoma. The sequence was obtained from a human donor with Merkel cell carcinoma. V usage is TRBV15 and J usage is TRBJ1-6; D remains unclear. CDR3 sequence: CATSRVSGTPLHF. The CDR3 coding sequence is TGTGCCACCAGCAGAGTTTCCGGGACACCCCTCCACTTT. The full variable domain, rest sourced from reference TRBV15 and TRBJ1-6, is DAMVIQNPRYQVTQFGKPVTLSCSQTLNHNVMYWYQQKSSQAPKLLFHYYDKDFNNEADTPDNFQSRRPNTSFCFLDIRSPGLGDTAMYLCATSRVSGTPLHFGNGTRLTVT.